The rows below give T cell receptor beta chains drawn from one sample of a study of T cell responses to AZD1222 COVID-19 vaccine. TCRdb keeps only in-frame clones here, not all; method: immunoSEQ multiplex PCR. Of about 76,000 clones listed, more than 75% are singletons. This specimen was peripheral blood, taken on day 0 of MenACWY control vaccination. Receptor source: an adult in good health. Each CDR3 is given with its conserved first and last residue. A D gene is named only where the DNA matches it firmly. Where a row states a size, it is once, few, many or the class of an expanded clone; other rows omit it.

V gene: TRBV20-1
D gene: -
J gene: TRBJ1-5
clone size: -
CDR3 DNA: TGCAGTGCTAGTTCCGGAAGGGGCAATCAGCCCCAGCATTTT
CDR3 protein: CSASSGRGNQPQHF

V gene: TRBV6-6
D gene: -
J gene: TRBJ2-7
clone size: -
CDR3 DNA: TGTGCCAGCAGTGAGAGGGGGTACGAGCAGTACTTC
CDR3 protein: CASSERGYEQYF

V gene: TRBV7-9
D gene: -
J gene: TRBJ1-1
clone size: -
CDR3 DNA: TGTGCCAGCAGCTCCGTCTTACAGAGGGCTTTCTTT
CDR3 protein: CASSSVLQRAFF

V gene: TRBV29-1
D gene: -
J gene: TRBJ1-2
clone size: -
CDR3 DNA: TGCAGCGTTAAGATTTCTAACTATGGCTACACCTTC
CDR3 protein: CSVKISNYGYTF

V gene: TRBV6-1
D gene: -
J gene: TRBJ1-2
clone size: -
CDR3 DNA: TGTGCCAGCAGTGAACATCTTTTGTCGGTAGGGTATGGCTACACCTTC
CDR3 protein: CASSEHLLSVGYGYTF

V gene: TRBV5-6
D gene: -
J gene: TRBJ2-6
clone size: -
CDR3 DNA: TGTGCCAGCAGCTTTACCGGGGCCAACGTCCTGACTTTC
CDR3 protein: CASSFTGANVLTF

V gene: TRBV18
D gene: TRBD1
J gene: TRBJ2-7
clone size: -
CDR3 DNA: TGTGCCAGCTCACCACAAGAGACAGGGGCTTACGAGCAGTACTTC
CDR3 protein: CASSPQETGAYEQYF

V gene: TRBV3-1/TRBV3-2
D gene: -
J gene: TRBJ1-1
clone size: -
CDR3 DNA: TGTGCCAGCAGCCATGGACAGAACACTGAAGCTTTCTTT
CDR3 protein: CASSHGQNTEAFF

V gene: TRBV7-9
D gene: -
J gene: TRBJ1-2
clone size: -
CDR3 DNA: TGTGCCAGCAGCCCTGGGGGCAGCCTTACCAACTATGGCTACACCTTC
CDR3 protein: CASSPGGSLTNYGYTF

V gene: TRBV19
D gene: TRBD1
J gene: TRBJ1-5
clone size: -
CDR3 DNA: TGTGCCAGTAGCCCGGGACAGGGCAATCAGCCCCAGCATTTT
CDR3 protein: CASSPGQGNQPQHF

V gene: TRBV5-1
D gene: TRBD1
J gene: TRBJ1-2
clone size: -
CDR3 DNA: TGCGCCAGCAGCTGGACAGGGGCGGAGGGTGGCTACACCTTC
CDR3 protein: CASSWTGAEGGYTF

V gene: TRBV30
D gene: -
J gene: TRBJ2-7
clone size: -
CDR3 DNA: TGTGCCTGGACCACCGGGACGCCCTACGAGCAGTACTTC
CDR3 protein: CAWTTGTPYEQYF

V gene: TRBV27
D gene: -
J gene: TRBJ1-1
clone size: -
CDR3 DNA: TGTGCCAGCGGCAAGACCAGGGACACTGAAGCTTTCTTT
CDR3 protein: CASGKTRDTEAFF

V gene: TRBV6-5
D gene: -
J gene: TRBJ2-7
clone size: -
CDR3 DNA: TGTGCCAGCAACAGGGACCCTGGGTCCGAGCAGTACTTC
CDR3 protein: CASNRDPGSEQYF

V gene: TRBV10-1
D gene: -
J gene: TRBJ2-1
clone size: -
CDR3 DNA: TGCGCCAGCAGCCACGAACACACTAAGGACAGGATGGGGGGCAATGAGCAGTTCTTC
CDR3 protein: CASSHEHTKDRMGGNEQFF

V gene: TRBV3-1/TRBV3-2
D gene: TRBD2
J gene: TRBJ2-7
clone size: -
CDR3 DNA: TGTGCCAGCAGCCAAGTCGGCGGGAGCTACGAGCAGTACTTC
CDR3 protein: CASSQVGGSYEQYF

V gene: TRBV29-1
D gene: -
J gene: TRBJ2-2
clone size: few
CDR3 DNA: TGCAGCGTCCCTTCTAGTGGGACCGGGGAGCTGTTTTTT
CDR3 protein: CSVPSSGTGELFF

V gene: TRBV7-9
D gene: -
J gene: TRBJ1-6
clone size: -
CDR3 DNA: TGTGCCAGCACCCGAACCCCCAATTCCGATTCACCCCTCCACTTT
CDR3 protein: CASTRTPNSDSPLHF

V gene: TRBV7-6
D gene: -
J gene: TRBJ2-5
clone size: -
CDR3 DNA: TGTGCCAGCAGCACGGTGATATCTGGGCGGGAGACCCAGTACTTC
CDR3 protein: CASSTVISGRETQYF

V gene: TRBV29-1
D gene: -
J gene: TRBJ1-1
clone size: -
CDR3 DNA: TGCACCACGAATTTGGGAGACTTTGAAGCTTTCTTT
CDR3 protein: CTTNLGDFEAFF

V gene: TRBV9
D gene: -
J gene: TRBJ2-7
clone size: -
CDR3 DNA: TGTGCCAGCAGCCCTGGTGGTGGGAGAGACGAGCAGTACTTC
CDR3 protein: CASSPGGGRDEQYF

V gene: TRBV5-4
D gene: TRBD1
J gene: TRBJ1-4
clone size: once
CDR3 DNA: TGTGCCAGCAGGTCCGGGACAGGGAATGAAAAACTGTTTTTT
CDR3 protein: CASRSGTGNEKLFF

V gene: TRBV30
D gene: -
J gene: TRBJ2-7
clone size: -
CDR3 DNA: TGTGCCTGGAGTCCGACTCGCTACGAGCAGTACTTC
CDR3 protein: CAWSPTRYEQYF

V gene: TRBV28
D gene: -
J gene: TRBJ2-2
clone size: -
CDR3 DNA: TGTGCCAGCAGTCCGCACCCCCCAGAGCTGTTTTTT
CDR3 protein: CASSPHPPELFF

V gene: TRBV6-1
D gene: -
J gene: TRBJ2-3
clone size: -
CDR3 DNA: TGTGCCAGCAGTGAACAGGACGGAGGGGCAGATACGCAGTATTTT
CDR3 protein: CASSEQDGGADTQYF

V gene: TRBV4-1
D gene: TRBD2
J gene: TRBJ2-5
clone size: -
CDR3 DNA: TGCGCCAGCTCCTCGGTAGTGGCGGGAGGGGAGACCCAGTACTTC
CDR3 protein: CASSSVVAGGETQYF

V gene: TRBV6-1
D gene: -
J gene: TRBJ1-6
clone size: -
CDR3 DNA: TGTGCCAGCAGTGAGGGAGACCGTCTCCTCCACTTT
CDR3 protein: CASSEGDRLLHF

V gene: TRBV6-5
D gene: -
J gene: TRBJ2-7
clone size: -
CDR3 DNA: TGTGCCAGCAGTTACTCGATCCCGGACAGAGCCTACGAGCAGTACTTC
CDR3 protein: CASSYSIPDRAYEQYF

V gene: TRBV18
D gene: TRBD1
J gene: TRBJ2-7
clone size: -
CDR3 DNA: TGTGCCAGCTCACCACCACGGGACAGGGGGCAAGAGCAGTACTTC
CDR3 protein: CASSPPRDRGQEQYF

V gene: TRBV6-5
D gene: -
J gene: TRBJ1-2
clone size: once
CDR3 DNA: TGTGCCAGCAGCCCAGGGCCAGGGTCTAACTATGGCTACACCTTC
CDR3 protein: CASSPGPGSNYGYTF

V gene: TRBV4-3
D gene: -
J gene: TRBJ2-3
clone size: -
CDR3 DNA: TGCGCCAGCAGCCAGGCCCCCCTTTCAGATACGCAGTATTTT
CDR3 protein: CASSQAPLSDTQYF

V gene: TRBV11-3
D gene: TRBD2
J gene: TRBJ2-5
clone size: -
CDR3 DNA: TGTGCCAGCAGCCCCGGGGATGCGGGAGGGGGACAAGAGACCCAGTACTTC
CDR3 protein: CASSPGDAGGGQETQYF

V gene: TRBV11-3
D gene: -
J gene: TRBJ1-5
clone size: few
CDR3 DNA: TGTGCCAGCAGCTTAGGTACATCCCGCTATAGCAATCAGCCCCAGCATTTT
CDR3 protein: CASSLGTSRYSNQPQHF

V gene: TRBV6-5
D gene: -
J gene: TRBJ1-1
clone size: -
CDR3 DNA: TGTGCCAGCAGTCGAGGGGTGAACACTGAAGCTTTCTTT
CDR3 protein: CASSRGVNTEAFF